A single sample gave rise to the 2 T cell receptor beta chains below, sequenced in a study of cytomegalovirus exposure and HLA in healthy donors. Method: immunoSEQ multiplex PCR; TCRdb's copy keeps in-frame clones and lacks some. Among under 350,000 clones listed, 80% to 90% were seen once. Sequencing used PBMCs. The receptors stem from a young woman in good health and CMV-seronegative.

V and J are TRBV6-1 and TRBJ1-1, with TRBD1 matching 7 bases. Germline V gene lookup returns CDR1 MNHNS and CDR2 SASEGT. CDR3 length: 15 residues. J lost 1 base, V lost 2 bases, and 4 bases had no gene match. The CDR3 region is CASSETDRENTEAFF. In DNA form, the CDR3 reads TGTGCCAGCAGTGAAACCGACAGGGAGAACACTGAAGCTTTCTTT.

The chain has TRBV7-2 and TRBJ1-6; 10 bases are a match to TRBD1. CDR3 length: 17 residues. With 4 bases clipped from V and 11 bases from J, the junction kept 14 bases outside the gene matches. Germline CDR1 SGHTA, CDR2 FQGNSA. The CDR3 region is CASSSKAPGQGNTPLHF. Written as DNA, the CDR3 is TGTGCCAGCAGCTCGAAGGCGCCGGGACAGGGGAACACACCCCTCCACTTT.